Listed below are T cell receptor beta chains from one sample, sequenced in a study of CD8+ T cells in alopecia areata. Sequenced by immunoSEQ multiplex PCR; TCRdb stores in-frame clones only, minus some. Of over 200,000 clones in the sample, approximately 52% were seen once. The sequenced sample was CD4+ T cells sorted from blood, obtained at week 0. These receptor sequences come from a human donor with alopecia areata. Both conserved end residues are part of each CDR3. D genes are given only for firm matches. The size entry is marked missing in some rows and otherwise reads once, few, many or a size class.

few | NA | TRBJ2-6 | TRBV7-7 | TGTGCTAGCAGCTCGTCCAGGGCACCAAACGTCCTGACTTTC | CASSSSRAPNVLTF
NA | NA | TRBJ1-5 | TRBV7-8 | TGTGCCAGCAGCTTAGCGAGAGGGGCTAGCAATCAGCCCCAGCATTTT | CASSLARGASNQPQHF
NA | NA | TRBJ1-1 | TRBV29-1 | TGCAGCGCACGTAAGCCCGGAGGGAACACTGAAGCTTTCTTT | CSARKPGGNTEAFF
NA | NA | TRBJ2-5 | TRBV25-1 | TGTGCCAGCAGTGTGTCCCTAACTTATAGAGAGGCCCAGTACTTC | CASSVSLTYREAQYF
once | TRBD2 | TRBJ2-7 | TRBV29-1 | TGCAGCGCCGCCCGACTAGCGGGGGGCCAGGGGCACGAGCAGTACTTC | CSAARLAGGQGHEQYF
NA | TRBD2 | TRBJ2-1 | TRBV5-4 | TGTGCCAGCAGCTTGGCCCCCCGACTAGCGGGGGGTAAACACAATGAGCAGTTCTTC | CASSLAPRLAGGKHNEQFF
NA | TRBD1 | TRBJ1-6 | TRBV7-9 | TGTGCCACCCCAACAGGGGATGGCTCACCCCTCCACTTT | CATPTGDGSPLHF
NA | TRBD2 | TRBJ2-1 | TRBV9 | TGTGCCAGCAGGCCGACCAGCGGGGGGCCAAATGAGCAGTTCTTC | CASRPTSGGPNEQFF
NA | NA | TRBJ1-1 | TRBV4-1 | TGCGCCAGCAGCCCGGACCGGGGTTTGGGGGAAGCTTTCTTT | CASSPDRGLGEAFF
NA | NA | TRBJ1-5 | TRBV30 | TGTGCCTGGAGTGTAGTACAGGTCAATCAGCCCCAGCATTTT | CAWSVVQVNQPQHF
NA | TRBD1 | TRBJ1-2 | TRBV19 | TGTGCCAGTAGTATTACCGGGACAGGGTATGGCTACACCTTC | CASSITGTGYGYTF
NA | NA | TRBJ1-1 | TRBV25-1 | TGTGCCAGCAGTTCACCAGGGGTGGCTTTCTTT | CASSSPGVAFF
NA | TRBD1 | TRBJ2-2 | TRBV12-5 | TGTGCTAGTGGTTTGGTAGCGGGACAGGGAACCGGGGAGCTGTTTTTT | CASGLVAGQGTGELFF
NA | NA | TRBJ1-2 | TRBV30 | TGTGCCTGGAGTGTCGTCTATGGCTACACCTTC | CAWSVVYGYTF
NA | NA | TRBJ2-2 | TRBV11-3 | TGTGCCAGCAGCTCGTGGGACCCCCAGGAAGGGGAGCTGTTTTTT | CASSSWDPQEGELFF
few | NA | TRBJ1-1 | TRBV30 | TGTGCCTGGAGTACCAGCACAGGCAGGAACACTGAAGCTTTCTTT | CAWSTSTGRNTEAFF
NA | NA | TRBJ2-5 | TRBV7-2 | TGTGCCAGCAGCTTAAAATGGGGGAGGGAGACCCAGTACTTC | CASSLKWGRETQYF
few | NA | TRBJ2-1 | TRBV4-1 | TGCGCCAGCAGCCAAGATCCGGGACTTAGGAACAATGAGCAGTTCTTC | CASSQDPGLRNNEQFF
NA | NA | TRBJ2-7 | TRBV18 | TGTGCCAGCTCACCACCGGCAGGGAGCTACGAGCAGTACTTC | CASSPPAGSYEQYF
NA | NA | TRBJ1-2 | TRBV11-2 | TGTGCCAGCAGCTTAGGGTATGGCTACACCTTC | CASSLGYGYTF
NA | TRBD2 | TRBJ2-5 | TRBV25-1 | TGTGCCAGCAGTGTGGGACTAGCGGGGCGGCAACAGACCCAGTACTTC | CASSVGLAGRQQTQYF
few | NA | TRBJ2-1 | TRBV11-2 | TGTGCCAGCAGCTTAGATCGAAATTTCAATGAGCAGTTCTTC | CASSLDRNFNEQFF
few | NA | TRBJ1-1 | TRBV30 | TGTGCCTGTCACAGGGCGAACACTGAAGCTTTCTTT | CACHRANTEAFF
NA | NA | TRBJ2-3 | TRBV29-1 | TGCAGCGTTGAAAGGCGGCTCACAGATACGCAGTATTTT | CSVERRLTDTQYF
once | TRBD2 | TRBJ2-3 | TRBV29-1 | TGCAGCGTTGACTTAGCGGGAGGCACAGATACGCAGTATTTT | CSVDLAGGTDTQYF
few | NA | TRBJ2-7 | TRBV30 | TGTGCCTGGAGTGGGACCGGGGGCAACGAGCAGTACTTC | CAWSGTGGNEQYF
NA | NA | TRBJ1-2 | TRBV11-2 | TGTGCCAGCAGCTTAAGAAGAACAGGGCTTAATGATGGCTACACCTTC | CASSLRRTGLNDGYTF
NA | TRBD1 | TRBJ2-3 | TRBV15 | TGTGCCACCAGCGGAGACAGGGGCCCGCAGTATTTT | CATSGDRGPQYF
NA | NA | TRBJ1-2 | TRBV6-5 | TGTGCCAGCAGTTACACAGGGAATGAAAATGGCTACACCTTC | CASSYTGNENGYTF
NA | NA | TRBJ2-1 | TRBV7-3 | TGTGCCAGCAGCTTACGCCCCGGAGGCGGGCGGTACAATGAGCAGTTCTTC | CASSLRPGGGRYNEQFF